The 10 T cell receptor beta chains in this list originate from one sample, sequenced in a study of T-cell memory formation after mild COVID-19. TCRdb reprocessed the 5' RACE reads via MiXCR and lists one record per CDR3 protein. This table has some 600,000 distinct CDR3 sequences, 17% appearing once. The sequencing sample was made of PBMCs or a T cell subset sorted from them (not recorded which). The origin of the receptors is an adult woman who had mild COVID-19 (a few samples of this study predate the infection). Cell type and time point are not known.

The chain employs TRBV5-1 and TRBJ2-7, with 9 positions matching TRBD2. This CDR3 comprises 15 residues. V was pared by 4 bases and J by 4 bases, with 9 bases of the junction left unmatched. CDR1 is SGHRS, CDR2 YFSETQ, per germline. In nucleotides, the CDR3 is TGCGCCAGCAGCGGTGCGGCTAGCGGGAAGTACGAGCAGTACTTC. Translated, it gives CASSGAASGKYEQYF.

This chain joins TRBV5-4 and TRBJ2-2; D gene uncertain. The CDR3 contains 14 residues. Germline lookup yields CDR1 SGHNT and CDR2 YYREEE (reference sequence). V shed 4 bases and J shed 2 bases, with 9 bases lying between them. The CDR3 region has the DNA TGTGCCAGCAGCACAGAGGCCAACACCGGGGAGCTGTTTTTT. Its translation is CASSTEANTGELFF.

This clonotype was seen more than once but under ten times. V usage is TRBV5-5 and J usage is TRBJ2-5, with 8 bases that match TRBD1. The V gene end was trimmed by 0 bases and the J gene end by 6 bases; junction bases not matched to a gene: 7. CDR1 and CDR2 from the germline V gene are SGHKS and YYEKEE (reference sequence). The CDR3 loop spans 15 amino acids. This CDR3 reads CASSLADRVGKTQYF. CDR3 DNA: TGTGCCAGCAGCTTGGCGGACAGGGTCGGAAAGACCCAGTACTTC.

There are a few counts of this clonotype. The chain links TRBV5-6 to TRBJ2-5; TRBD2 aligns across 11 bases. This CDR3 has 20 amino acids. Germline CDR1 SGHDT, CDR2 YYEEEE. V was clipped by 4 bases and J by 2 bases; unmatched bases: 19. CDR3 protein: CASSDPTGLAGGHSQETQYF. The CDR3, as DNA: TGTGCCAGCAGCGACCCAACCGGGCTAGCGGGGGGTCATTCACAAGAGACCCAGTACTTC.

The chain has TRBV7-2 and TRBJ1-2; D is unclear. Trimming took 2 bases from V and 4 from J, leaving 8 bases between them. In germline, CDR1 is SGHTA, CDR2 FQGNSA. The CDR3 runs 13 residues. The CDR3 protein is CASSLYRPYGYTF. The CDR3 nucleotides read TGTGCCAGCAGCTTATACAGACCCTATGGCTACACCTTC.

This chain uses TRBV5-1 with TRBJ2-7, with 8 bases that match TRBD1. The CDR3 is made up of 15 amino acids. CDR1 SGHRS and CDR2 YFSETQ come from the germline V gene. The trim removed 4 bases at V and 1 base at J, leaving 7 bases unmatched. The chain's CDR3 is CASSQDRGRSYEQYF. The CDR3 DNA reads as TGCGCCAGCAGCCAAGACAGGGGTAGGTCCTACGAGCAGTACTTC.

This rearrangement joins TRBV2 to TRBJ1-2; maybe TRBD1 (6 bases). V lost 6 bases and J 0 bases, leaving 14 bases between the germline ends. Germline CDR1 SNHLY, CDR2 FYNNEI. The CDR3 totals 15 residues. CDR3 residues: CASSETGRPNYGYTF. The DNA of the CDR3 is TGTGCCAGCAGCGAGACAGGACGACCTAACTATGGCTACACCTTC.

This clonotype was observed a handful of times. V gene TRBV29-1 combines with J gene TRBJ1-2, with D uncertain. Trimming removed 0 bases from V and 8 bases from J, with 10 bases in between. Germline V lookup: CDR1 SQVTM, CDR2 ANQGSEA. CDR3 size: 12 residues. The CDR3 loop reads CSVEDLRGGYTF. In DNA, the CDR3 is TGCAGCGTTGAAGATCTTAGAGGAGGCTACACCTTC.

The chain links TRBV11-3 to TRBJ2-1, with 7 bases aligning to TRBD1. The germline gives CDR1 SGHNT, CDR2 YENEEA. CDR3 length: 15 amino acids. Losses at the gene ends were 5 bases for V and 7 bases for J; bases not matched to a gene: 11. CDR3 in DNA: TGTGCCAGCAGCACCCGACAGGGAACGGGGAATGAGCAGTTCTTC. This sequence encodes CASSTRQGTGNEQFF.

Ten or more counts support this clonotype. CDR3 DNA: TGTGCCAGCAGTCCGAGGCGGGGGGGTGAGCAGTTCTTC. Residues: CASSPRRGGEQFF. The rearrangement joins TRBV27 to TRBJ2-1; TRBD2 agrees at 9 bases. J lost 9 bases, V lost 5 bases, and 5 bases had no gene match. The germline gives CDR1 MNHEY, CDR2 SMNVEV (reference sequence). The CDR3 has 13 residues.